This T cell receptor beta chain was documented in a study of blood T cell repertoires in COVID-19. The method was immunoSEQ multiplex PCR; TCRdb's version includes in-frame clones alone and lacks a portion of them. The data show 250,000 to 400,000 clones, with about 87% seen just once and approximately 1.6% held by the top ten. Per germline, CDR1 MGHRA and CDR2 YSYEKL. The V gene end was trimmed by 2 bases and the J gene end by 5 bases; junction bases not matched to a gene: 6. The CDR3 contains 15 residues. The sample holds a few counts of this clone. This chain joins TRBV4-1 and TRBJ2-4, with 7 bases lining up with TRBD2. Sequenced: peripheral blood. This receptor was identified in a woman in her twenties or thirties with COVID-19, enrolled during active disease. CDR3 in DNA: TGCGCCAGCAGCCAATTGGTGCTAGCGGAAAACATTCAGTACTTC. The encoded protein is CASSQLVLAENIQYF.